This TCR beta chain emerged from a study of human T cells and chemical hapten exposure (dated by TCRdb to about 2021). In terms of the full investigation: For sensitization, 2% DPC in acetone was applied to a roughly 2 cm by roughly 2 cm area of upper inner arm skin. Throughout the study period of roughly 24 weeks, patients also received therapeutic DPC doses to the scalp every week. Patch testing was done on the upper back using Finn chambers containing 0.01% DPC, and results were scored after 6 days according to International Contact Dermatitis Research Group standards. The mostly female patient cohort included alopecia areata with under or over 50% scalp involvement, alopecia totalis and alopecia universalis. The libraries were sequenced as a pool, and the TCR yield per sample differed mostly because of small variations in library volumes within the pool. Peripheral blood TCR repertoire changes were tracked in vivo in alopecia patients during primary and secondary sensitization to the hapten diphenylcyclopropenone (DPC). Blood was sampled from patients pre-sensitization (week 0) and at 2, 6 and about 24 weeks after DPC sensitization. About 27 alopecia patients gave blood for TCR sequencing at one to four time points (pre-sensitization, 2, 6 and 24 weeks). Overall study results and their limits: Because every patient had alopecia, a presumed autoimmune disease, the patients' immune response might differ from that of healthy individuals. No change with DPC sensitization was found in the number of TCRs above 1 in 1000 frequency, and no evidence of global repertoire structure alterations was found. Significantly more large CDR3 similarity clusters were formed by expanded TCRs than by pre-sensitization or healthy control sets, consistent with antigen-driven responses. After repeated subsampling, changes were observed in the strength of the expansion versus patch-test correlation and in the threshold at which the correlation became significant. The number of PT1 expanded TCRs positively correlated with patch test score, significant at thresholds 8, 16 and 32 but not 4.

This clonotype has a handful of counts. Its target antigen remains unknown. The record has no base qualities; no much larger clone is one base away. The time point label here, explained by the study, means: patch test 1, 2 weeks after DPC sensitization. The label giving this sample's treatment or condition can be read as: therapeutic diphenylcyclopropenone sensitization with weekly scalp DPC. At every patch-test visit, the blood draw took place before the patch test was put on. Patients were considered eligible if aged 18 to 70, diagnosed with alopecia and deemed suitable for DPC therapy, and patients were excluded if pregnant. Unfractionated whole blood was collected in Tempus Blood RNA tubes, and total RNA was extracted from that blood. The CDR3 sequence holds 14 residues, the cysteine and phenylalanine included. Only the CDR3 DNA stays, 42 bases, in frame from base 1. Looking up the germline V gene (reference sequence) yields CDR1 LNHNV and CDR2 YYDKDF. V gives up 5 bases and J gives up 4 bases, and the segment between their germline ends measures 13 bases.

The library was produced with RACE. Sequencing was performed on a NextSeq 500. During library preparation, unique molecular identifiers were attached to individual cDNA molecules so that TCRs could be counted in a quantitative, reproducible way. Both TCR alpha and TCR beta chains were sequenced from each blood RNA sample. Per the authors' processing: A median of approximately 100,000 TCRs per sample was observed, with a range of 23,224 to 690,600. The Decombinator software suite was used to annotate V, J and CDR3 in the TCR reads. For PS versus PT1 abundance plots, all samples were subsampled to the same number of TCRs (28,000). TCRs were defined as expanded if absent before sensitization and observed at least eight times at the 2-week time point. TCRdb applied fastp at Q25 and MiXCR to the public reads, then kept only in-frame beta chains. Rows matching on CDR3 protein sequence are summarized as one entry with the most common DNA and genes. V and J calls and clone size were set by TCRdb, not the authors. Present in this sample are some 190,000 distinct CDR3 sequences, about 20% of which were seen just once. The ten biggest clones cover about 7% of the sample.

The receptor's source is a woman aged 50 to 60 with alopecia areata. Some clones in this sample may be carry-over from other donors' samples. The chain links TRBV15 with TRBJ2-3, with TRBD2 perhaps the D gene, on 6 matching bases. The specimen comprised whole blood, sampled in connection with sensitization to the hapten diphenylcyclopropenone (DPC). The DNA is TGTGCCACCAGCCGACGGGACTTCGCAGATACGCAGTATTTT. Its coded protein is CATSRRDFADTQYF.